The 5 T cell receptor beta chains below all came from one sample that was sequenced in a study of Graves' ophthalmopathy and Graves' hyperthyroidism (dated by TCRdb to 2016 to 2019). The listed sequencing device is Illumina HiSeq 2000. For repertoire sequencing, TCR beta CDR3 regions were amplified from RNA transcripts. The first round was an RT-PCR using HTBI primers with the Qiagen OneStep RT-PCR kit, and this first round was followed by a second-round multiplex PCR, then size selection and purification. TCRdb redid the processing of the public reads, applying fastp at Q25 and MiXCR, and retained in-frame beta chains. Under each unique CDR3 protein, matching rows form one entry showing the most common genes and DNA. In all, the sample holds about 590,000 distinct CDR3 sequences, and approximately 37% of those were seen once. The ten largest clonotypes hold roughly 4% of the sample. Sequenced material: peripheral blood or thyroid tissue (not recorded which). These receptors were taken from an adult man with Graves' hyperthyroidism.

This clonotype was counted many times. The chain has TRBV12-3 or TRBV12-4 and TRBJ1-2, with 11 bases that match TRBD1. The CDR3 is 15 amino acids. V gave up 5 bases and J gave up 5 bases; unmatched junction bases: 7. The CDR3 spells CASSETGTGGYGYTF. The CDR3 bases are TGTGCCAGCAGTGAAACCGGGACAGGGGGATATGGCTACACCTTC.

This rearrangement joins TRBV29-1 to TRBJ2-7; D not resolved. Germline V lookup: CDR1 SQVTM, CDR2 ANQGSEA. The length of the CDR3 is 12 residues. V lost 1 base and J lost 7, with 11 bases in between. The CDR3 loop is CSVEGAKMEQYF. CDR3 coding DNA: TGCAGCGTTGAAGGGGCGAAAATGGAGCAGTACTTC.

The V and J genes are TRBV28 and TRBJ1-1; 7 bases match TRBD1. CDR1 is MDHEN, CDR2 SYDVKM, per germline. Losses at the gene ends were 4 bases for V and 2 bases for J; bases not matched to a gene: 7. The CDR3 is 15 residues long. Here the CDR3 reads CASSSYRDRNTEAFF. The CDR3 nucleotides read TGTGCCAGCAGTTCCTACCGGGACAGAAACACTGAAGCTTTCTTT.

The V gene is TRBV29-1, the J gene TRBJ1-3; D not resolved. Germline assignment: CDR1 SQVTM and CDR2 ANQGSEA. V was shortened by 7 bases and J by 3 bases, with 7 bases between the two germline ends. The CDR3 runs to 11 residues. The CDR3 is CSDRGGNTIYF. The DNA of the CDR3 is TGCAGCGATCGGGGTGGAAACACCATATATTTT.

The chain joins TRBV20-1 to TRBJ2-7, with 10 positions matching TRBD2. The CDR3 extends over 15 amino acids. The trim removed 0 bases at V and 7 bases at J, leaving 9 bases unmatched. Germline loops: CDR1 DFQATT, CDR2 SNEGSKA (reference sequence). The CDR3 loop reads CSARDWLAGVEEQYF. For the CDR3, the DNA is TGCAGTGCTAGAGATTGGCTAGCGGGAGTCGAGGAGCAGTACTTC.